Following are 28 T cell receptor beta chains from one sample sequenced in a study of PD-1 blockade in classical Hodgkin lymphoma. The method was immunoSEQ multiplex PCR; TCRdb's version includes in-frame clones alone and lacks a portion of them. The sample includes approximately 160,000 clones, about 81% of them seen just once. Exposure to brentuximab vedotin varied, and each patient had relapsed following autologous stem cell transplantation. This sample comprised peripheral blood mononuclear cells (PBMCs), obtained before the second cycle of nivolumab. The receptors were gathered from a human donor with classical Hodgkin lymphoma.

The chain couples TRBV18 to TRBJ2-7; possible D gene TRBD1, 7 bases. This CDR3 region has 16 residues. Per germline, CDR1 KGHSH and CDR2 LQKENI. Trimming took 4 bases from V and 0 from J, leaving 16 bases between them. Here the CDR3 reads CASSQVAGGNSYEQYF. In DNA, the CDR3 is TGTGCCAGCTCACAGGTTGCAGGGGGGAACTCCTACGAGCAGTACTTC.

V is TRBV6-5 and J is TRBJ1-5; D not resolved. The CDR3 runs to 14 residues. Looked up from germline, CDR1 is MNHEY and CDR2 is SVGAGI. Trimming shortened V by 0 bases and J by 3 bases, and 6 bases separated the two germline ends. CDR3 sequence (DNA): TGTGCCAGCAGTTACTCAGGTGCCAATCAGCCCCAGCATTTT. It codes for CASSYSGANQPQHF.

The rearrangement links TRBV27 to TRBJ1-4; D is uncertain. The CDR3 contains 17 residues. Trimming took off 5 bases at V and 1 base at J, with 17 bases between the two ends. In germline, CDR1 is MNHEY, CDR2 SMNVEV (reference sequence). CDR3 coding DNA: TGTGCCAGCAGTCCTTTGACTACCGGTAGAACTAATGAAAAACTGTTTTTT. This encodes CASSPLTTGRTNEKLFF.

The gene calls are TRBV19 and TRBJ1-5, with D tentatively TRBD1 (6 bases). Germline assignment: CDR1 LNHDA and CDR2 SQIVND (reference sequence). Trimming removed 3 bases from V and 2 bases from J, with 17 bases in between. This CDR3 contains 17 residues. CDR3 protein: CASSIERGAGGNQPQHF. The CDR3 DNA follows: TGTGCCAGTAGTATCGAAAGGGGGGCGGGTGGCAATCAGCCCCAGCATTTT.

The V and J genes are TRBV6-5 and TRBJ2-1; possible D gene TRBD2, 5 bases. Per the germline V gene, CDR1 is MNHEY and CDR2 is SVGAGI. CDR3 length: 13 amino acids. Trimming removed 5 bases from V and 5 bases from J, with 10 bases in between. CDR3 nucleotide sequence: TGTGCCAGCAGTCGGACTGTTAACAATGAGCAGTTCTTC. Translating it yields CASSRTVNNEQFF.

The genes are TRBV2 and TRBJ1-5, with D tentatively TRBD1 (6 bases). Per the germline V gene, CDR1 is SNHLY and CDR2 is FYNNEI. The CDR3 is 14 amino acids. V gave up 4 bases and J gave up 2 bases, with 9 bases separating them. This CDR3 reads CASSAPGGNQPQHF. The CDR3 nucleotides read TGTGCCAGCAGTGCCCCAGGGGGCAATCAGCCCCAGCATTTT.

This clone was found a few times. J is TRBJ1-2 and V is TRBV23-1; no clear D. TRBV23-1 is placed among ORFs of uncertain function. The CDR3 spans 14 residues. Trimming cost V 2 bases and J 4 bases, with 11 bases left between them. The CDR3 here is CASSQASTAYGYTF. The CDR3 DNA reads as TGCGCCAGCAGTCAAGCGAGCACAGCCTATGGCTACACCTTC.

J is TRBJ2-7 and V is TRBV28, with 7 bases matching TRBD1. Germline CDR1 MDHEN, CDR2 SYDVKM. V dropped 8 bases and J dropped 3; count of bases not matched to a gene: 4. The CDR3 extends over 12 amino acids. CDR3 protein: CASQTGVYEQYF. CDR3 bases: TGTGCCAGCCAAACAGGGGTCTACGAGCAGTACTTC.

This sequence joins TRBV10-3 and TRBJ2-3; D remains unclear. Germline V gives CDR1 ENHRY, CDR2 SYGVKD. Trimming left V 2 bases short and J 5 bases short, with 8 bases between. The CDR3 runs 13 residues. The CDR3 here is CAISEADRDTQYF. DNA for the CDR3: TGTGCCATCAGTGAGGCCGATCGAGATACGCAGTATTTT.

V is TRBV10-3 and J is TRBJ2-3, with D unresolved. V was clipped by 2 bases and J by 1 base, with 4 bases between them. The germline gives CDR1 ENHRY, CDR2 SYGVKD. This CDR3 has 13 amino acids. CDR3 DNA: TGTGCCATCAGTGAGGGAGGCACAGATACGCAGTATTTT. This gives the protein CAISEGGTDTQYF.

The chain employs TRBV6-6 and TRBJ2-5, with 10 bases aligning to TRBD1. The V and J ends lost 7 bases and 1 base, in that order; junction bases with no gene match: 3. Germline CDR1 is MNHNY and CDR2 is SVGAGI (reference sequence). CDR3 length: 14 amino acids. The CDR3 region is CASTRDRGQETQYF. The CDR3 coding sequence is TGTGCCAGCACCCGGGACAGGGGCCAAGAGACCCAGTACTTC.

This rearrangement joins TRBV28 to TRBJ1-2, with D hard to call. Per germline, CDR1 MDHEN and CDR2 SYDVKM. Trimming took off 3 bases at V and 0 bases at J, with 11 bases between the two ends. The length of the CDR3 is 15 residues. CDR3 coding DNA: TGTGCCAGCAGTTTCGGCGGCAGTACTAACTATGGCTACACCTTC. Amino acid sequence: CASSFGGSTNYGYTF.

V gene TRBV29-1 combines with J gene TRBJ1-5; no firm D call. The CDR3 loop spans 12 amino acids. CDR1 SQVTM and CDR2 ANQGSEA come from the germline V gene. V shed 8 bases and J shed 4 bases, with 12 bases lying between them. CDR3 nucleotide sequence: TGCAGCTTCAAATTCGGTAATCAGCCCCAGCATTTT. Residues: CSFKFGNQPQHF.

V is TRBV7-2 and J is TRBJ2-7; possibly TRBD1 or TRBD2 for D (5 bases each). Trimming stripped 5 bases from V and 5 bases from J, with 16 bases between. Looked up from germline, CDR1 is SGHTA and CDR2 is FQGNSA. The CDR3 has 14 residues. The CDR3 protein is CASSPSEGWNEQYF. In DNA, the CDR3 is TGTGCCAGCAGCCCCAGCGAGGGGTGGAACGAGCAGTACTTC.

The genes are TRBV13 and TRBJ1-4; possibly TRBD1 for D (6 bases). This CDR3 contains 14 residues. Trimming removed 5 bases from V and 5 bases from J, with 12 bases in between. Germline-derived CDR1 and CDR2 are PRHDT and FYEKMQ (reference sequence). Written as DNA, the CDR3 is TGTGCCAGCAGCCGACGGACAGTGAATGAAAAACTGTTTTTT. This gives the protein CASSRRTVNEKLFF.

This rearrangement joins TRBV7-2 to TRBJ2-7; 15 nucleotides agree with TRBD2. The ends lost 3 bases at V and 3 bases at J; junction bases unmatched: 3. The CDR3 runs to 16 residues. CDR1 and CDR2 (germline): SGHTA, FQGNSA. CDR3 sequence: CASSLGLAGGLYEQYF. The DNA of the CDR3 is TGTGCCAGCAGCTTGGGACTAGCGGGGGGACTCTACGAGCAGTACTTC.

This clone has just one count. This chain joins TRBV7-9 and TRBJ1-1, with 8 bases identical to TRBD1. The CDR3 extends over 13 amino acids. Germline V gene lookup returns CDR1 SEHNR and CDR2 FQNEAQ (reference sequence). J was trimmed by 4 bases and V by 5 bases; bases with no gene match: 3. Here the CDR3 DNA reads TGTGCCAGCAGCACAACAGGGGGCACTGAAGCTTTCTTT. As protein: CASSTTGGTEAFF.

This clone was recorded only once. DNA of the CDR3: TGTGCCAGCAGCTTAAGCGGGGTAGATGGCGAAAAACTGTTTTTT. Encoded protein: CASSLSGVDGEKLFF. V usage is TRBV7-2 and J usage is TRBJ1-4; the D is unclear. The germline V and J ends were trimmed by 2 bases and 8 bases, with 15 bases remaining between them. CDR1 is SGHTA, CDR2 FQGNSA, per germline. The CDR3 length is 15 residues. The whole variable domain, remainder taken from reference TRBV7-2 and TRBJ1-4, is GAGVSQSPSNKVTEKGKDVELRCDPISGHTALYWYRQSLGQGLEFLIYFQGNSAPDKSGLPSDRFSAERTGGSVSTLTIQRTQQEDSAVYLCASSLSGVDGEKLFFGSGTQLSVL.

The J gene is TRBJ2-6, the V gene TRBV13; possibly TRBD1 for D (6 bases). The ends were cut back, 4 bases at V and 3 bases at J, with 10 bases in the middle. The germline gives CDR1 PRHDT, CDR2 FYEKMQ (reference sequence). This CDR3 has 15 residues. Here the CDR3 reads CASSSHRVGANVLTF. The CDR3 DNA reads as TGTGCCAGCAGCTCTCACAGGGTTGGGGCCAACGTCCTGACTTTC.

This chain uses TRBV2 with TRBJ1-3, with D uncertain. CDR3 size: 13 residues. In germline, CDR1 is SNHLY, CDR2 FYNNEI. Trimming took 8 bases from V and 2 from J, leaving 10 bases between them. CDR3 nucleotide sequence: TGTGCCAGCGGCGCCGGGGCTGGAAACACCATATATTTT. This sequence encodes CASGAGAGNTIYF. Based on the CDR3 plus reference TRBV2 and TRBJ1-3, the full variable domain is EPEVTQTPSHQVTQMGQEVILRCVPISNHLYFYWYRQILGQKVEFLVSFYNNEISEKSEIFDDQFSVERPDGSNFTLKIRSTKLEDSAMYFCASGAGAGNTIYFGEGSWLTVV.

The chain employs TRBV6-5 and TRBJ1-1, with D hard to call. CDR3 length: 14 residues. The germline V and J ends were trimmed by 3 bases and 5 bases, with 13 bases remaining between them. Germline CDR1 and CDR2: MNHEY and SVGAGI. CDR3 sequence reads: CASSYRQSWTEAFF. CDR3 nucleotide sequence: TGTGCCAGCAGTTATCGCCAATCGTGGACTGAAGCTTTCTTT.

This rearrangement joins TRBV28 to TRBJ2-1; no reliable D call. From germline, CDR1 is MDHEN and CDR2 SYDVKM. CDR3 length: 13 residues. The V gene lost 6 bases and the J gene lost 2 bases, with 8 bases spanning the gap. The CDR3 nucleotides are TGTGCCAGCAGCCACCCAACCTACAATGAGCAGTTCTTC. It yields the protein CASSHPTYNEQFF.

The genes are TRBV27 and TRBJ1-2; D not resolved. There are 13 residues in the CDR3. The germline CDR1 and CDR2 sequences are MNHEY and SMNVEV (reference sequence). The ends were cut back, 8 bases at V and 8 bases at J, with 18 bases in the middle. The CDR3 region is CASALALSKGYTF. As DNA, the CDR3 is TGTGCCAGCGCCCTGGCCCTTTCTAAGGGCTACACCTTC.

The rearrangement uses TRBV6-6 and TRBJ1-1; 7 positions agree with TRBD1. This CDR3 has 15 amino acids. The V gene end was trimmed by 1 base and the J gene end by 2 bases; junction bases not matched to a gene: 4. Germline-derived CDR1 and CDR2 are MNHNY and SVGAGI (reference sequence). The CDR3 loop reads CASSYLDRSNTEAFF. The CDR3 DNA sequence: TGTGCCAGCAGTTACTTGGACAGGTCTAACACTGAAGCTTTCTTT.

This clone was seen a handful of times. The V gene is TRBV28, the J gene TRBJ2-7, with D perhaps matching TRBD1 or TRBD2 (6 bases each). Germline V gene sequence: CDR1 MDHEN, CDR2 SYDVKM. Trimming stripped 7 bases from V and 3 bases from J, with 19 bases between. The CDR3 covers 15 residues. The chain's CDR3 is CASTHAMGGYYEQYF. As DNA, the CDR3 is TGTGCCAGCACCCACGCCATGGGGGGCTACTACGAGCAGTACTTC.

The V gene is TRBV25-1, the J gene TRBJ2-1; 7 nucleotides line up with TRBD2. The CDR3 loop spans 13 amino acids. V trimming: 0 bases; J trimming: 9 bases; junction bases outside the gene matches: 2. The germline gives CDR1 MGHDK, CDR2 SYGVNS. CDR3 region: CASSEYGGIEQFF. CDR3 nucleotides: TGTGCCAGCAGTGAATACGGGGGGATTGAGCAGTTCTTC.

This sequence joins TRBV27 and TRBJ2-7; D may be TRBD1 (6 bases). The CDR3 length is 17 residues. Between the trimmed V and J ends, which lost 1 base and 2 bases, there was a span of 18 bases. Germline V lookup: CDR1 MNHEY, CDR2 SMNVEV (reference sequence). The CDR3 bases are TGTGCCAGCAGTTTATTCCCAGGACAGTACCCAACCTACGAGCAGTACTTC. Translated: CASSLFPGQYPTYEQYF.

This clone has only a few counts. The J gene is TRBJ2-7, the V gene TRBV19; D gene uncertain. CDR1 and CDR2 from the germline V gene are LNHDA and SQIVND (reference sequence). V lost 5 bases, J lost 3 bases, and 8 bases lay in between. This CDR3 is 12 amino acids long. CDR3 nucleotides: TGTGCCAGTAGTCCGGACCTCTACGAGCAGTACTTC. Its protein is CASSPDLYEQYF. Combining the CDR3 with reference TRBV19 and TRBJ2-7 gives the whole variable domain DGGITQSPKYLFRKEGQNVTLSCEQNLNHDAMYWYRQDPGQGLRLIYYSQIVNDFQKGDIAEGYSVSREKKESFPLTVTSAQKNPTAFYLCASSPDLYEQYFGPGTRLTVT.